Presented here are 6 T cell receptor beta chains from one specimen sequenced in a study of shared clonotypes between healthy human individuals. The protocol was immunoSEQ multiplex PCR, while the TCRdb copy is restricted to in-frame clones and leaves out a portion. The sample carries around 600,000 clones, roughly 95% recorded once. As defined, naive CD8 cells were CD45RO-negative and positively selected for CCR7, with terminally differentiated effector memory CD45RA+ cells excluded. The sample was naive CD8+ T cells sorted from blood. These receptors originate from a woman aged 30 to 39 in good health.

The gene calls are TRBV19 and TRBJ2-7; no firm D call. CDR3 length: 14 residues. CDR1 and CDR2 (germline): LNHDA, SQIVND (reference sequence). V was shortened by 3 bases and J by 5 bases, with 14 bases between the two germline ends. The CDR3 DNA reads TGTGCCAGTAGTATTGGTCTCCGGGCCGACGAGCAGTACTTC. Protein: CASSIGLRADEQYF.

The rearrangement uses TRBV29-1 and TRBJ2-1, with 10 bases lining up with TRBD2. The trim removed 1 base at V and 0 bases at J, leaving 9 bases unmatched. This CDR3 has 18 residues. Germline CDR1 SQVTM, CDR2 ANQGSEA. CDR3 in amino acids: CSVEGYSGRLPSYNEQFF. CDR3 DNA sequence: TGCAGCGTTGAAGGGTATAGCGGGAGGCTCCCCTCCTACAATGAGCAGTTCTTC.

In this sample, this clone turned up once. V and J are TRBV4-1 and TRBJ1-1; D is perhaps TRBD1 (5 bases). The CDR3 is 14 amino acids. Germline assignment: CDR1 MGHRA and CDR2 YSYEKL. V was shortened by 2 bases and J by 1 base, with 8 bases between the two germline ends. This CDR3 reads CASSQPQGNTEAFF. The CDR3 nucleotides are TGCGCCAGCAGCCAACCCCAGGGGAACACTGAAGCTTTCTTT.

This chain links TRBV19 with TRBJ1-2; 9 bases match TRBD1. The V gene end was trimmed by 5 bases and the J gene end by 5 bases; junction bases not matched to a gene: 9. Germline values: CDR1 LNHDA, CDR2 SQIVND (reference sequence). The CDR3 extends over 15 amino acids. CDR3 nucleotide sequence: TGTGCCAGTAGTCCAATACAGGGGGCGGATTATGGCTACACCTTC. It codes for CASSPIQGADYGYTF.

The chain links TRBV5-8 to TRBJ2-5; D ambiguous. CDR3 size: 14 residues. Trimming removed 1 base from V and 4 bases from J, with 11 bases in between. Germline lookup yields CDR1 SGHTS and CDR2 YDEGEE. CDR3 residues: CASSLIMQAETQYF. DNA of the CDR3: TGTGCCAGCAGCTTGATCATGCAGGCAGAGACCCAGTACTTC.

This sequence joins TRBV19 and TRBJ1-5; D unresolved. The germline gives CDR1 LNHDA, CDR2 SQIVND (reference sequence). The CDR3 has 16 amino acids. Trimming took off 7 bases at V and 2 bases at J, with 18 bases between the two ends. The CDR3 reads CASTPGSRLGNQPQHF. The CDR3 coding sequence is TGTGCCAGTACCCCTGGCTCGAGGCTGGGCAATCAGCCCCAGCATTTT.